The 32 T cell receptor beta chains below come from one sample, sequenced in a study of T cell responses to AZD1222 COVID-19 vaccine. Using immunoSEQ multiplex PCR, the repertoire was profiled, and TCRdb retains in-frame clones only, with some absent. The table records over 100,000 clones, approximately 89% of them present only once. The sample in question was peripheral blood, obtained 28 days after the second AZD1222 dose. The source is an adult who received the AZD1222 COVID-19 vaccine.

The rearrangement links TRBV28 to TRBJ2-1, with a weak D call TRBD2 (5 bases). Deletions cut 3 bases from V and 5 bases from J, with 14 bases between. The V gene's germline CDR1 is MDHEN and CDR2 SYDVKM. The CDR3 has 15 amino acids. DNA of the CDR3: TGTGCCAGCAGTTTGGAAGGGAGTGACCACAATGAGCAGTTCTTC. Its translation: CASSLEGSDHNEQFF.

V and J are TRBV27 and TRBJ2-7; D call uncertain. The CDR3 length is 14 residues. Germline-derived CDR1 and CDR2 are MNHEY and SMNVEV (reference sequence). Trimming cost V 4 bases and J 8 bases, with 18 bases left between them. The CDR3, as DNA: TGTGCCAGCAGTTCAATGGCTACGAGCACCAAGCAGTACTTC. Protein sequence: CASSSMATSTKQYF.

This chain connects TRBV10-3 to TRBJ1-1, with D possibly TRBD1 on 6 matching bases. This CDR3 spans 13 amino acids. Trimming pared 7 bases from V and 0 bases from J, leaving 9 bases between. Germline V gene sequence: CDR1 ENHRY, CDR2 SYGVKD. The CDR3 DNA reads TGTGCCATCATGCAGGGGTTGAACACTGAAGCTTTCTTT. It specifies CAIMQGLNTEAFF.

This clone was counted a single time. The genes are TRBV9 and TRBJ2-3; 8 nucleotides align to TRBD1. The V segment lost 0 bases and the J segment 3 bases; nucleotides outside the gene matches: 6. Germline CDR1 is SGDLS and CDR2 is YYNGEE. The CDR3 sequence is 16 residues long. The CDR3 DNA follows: TGTGCCAGCAGCGTAGTTTCAGGGGGCAAGACAGATACGCAGTATTTT. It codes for CASSVVSGGKTDTQYF.

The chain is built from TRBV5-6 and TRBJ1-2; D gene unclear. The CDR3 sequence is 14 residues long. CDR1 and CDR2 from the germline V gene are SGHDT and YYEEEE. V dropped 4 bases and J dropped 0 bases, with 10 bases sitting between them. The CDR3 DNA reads TGTGCCAGCAGCCCCGATGGCTCTAACTATGGCTACACCTTC. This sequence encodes CASSPDGSNYGYTF.

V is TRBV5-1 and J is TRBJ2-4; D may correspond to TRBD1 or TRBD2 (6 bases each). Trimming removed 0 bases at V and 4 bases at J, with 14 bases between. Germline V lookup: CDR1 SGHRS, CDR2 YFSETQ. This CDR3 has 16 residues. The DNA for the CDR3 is TGCGCCAGCAGCTTGGTGGGCGGGACATTAAAAAACATTCAGTACTTC. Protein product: CASSLVGGTLKNIQYF.

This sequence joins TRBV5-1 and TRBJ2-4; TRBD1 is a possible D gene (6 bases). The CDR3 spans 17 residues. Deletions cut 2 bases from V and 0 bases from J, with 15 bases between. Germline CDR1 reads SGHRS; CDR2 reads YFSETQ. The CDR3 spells CASSFGTSNEAKNIQYF. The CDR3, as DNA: TGCGCCAGCAGCTTCGGGACATCAAATGAAGCCAAAAACATTCAGTACTTC.

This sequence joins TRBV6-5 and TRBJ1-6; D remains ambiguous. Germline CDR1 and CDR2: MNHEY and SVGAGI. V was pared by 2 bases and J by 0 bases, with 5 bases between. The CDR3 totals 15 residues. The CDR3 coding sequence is TGTGCCAGCAGTTACATGGTCTCCTATAATTCACCCCTCCACTTT. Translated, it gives CASSYMVSYNSPLHF.

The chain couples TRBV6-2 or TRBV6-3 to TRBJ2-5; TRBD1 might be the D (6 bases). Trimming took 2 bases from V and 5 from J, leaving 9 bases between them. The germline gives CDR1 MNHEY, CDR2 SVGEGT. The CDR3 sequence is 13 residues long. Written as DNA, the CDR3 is TGTGCCAGCAGTTACACAGGGATGGAGACCCAGTACTTC. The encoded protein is CASSYTGMETQYF.

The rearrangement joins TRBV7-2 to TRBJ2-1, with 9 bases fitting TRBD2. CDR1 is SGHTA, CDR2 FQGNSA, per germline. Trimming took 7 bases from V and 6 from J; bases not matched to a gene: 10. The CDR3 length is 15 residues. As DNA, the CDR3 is TGTGCCAGCACCTCTGTGGCTAGCGGGATCAATGAGCAGTTCTTC. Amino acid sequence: CASTSVASGINEQFF.

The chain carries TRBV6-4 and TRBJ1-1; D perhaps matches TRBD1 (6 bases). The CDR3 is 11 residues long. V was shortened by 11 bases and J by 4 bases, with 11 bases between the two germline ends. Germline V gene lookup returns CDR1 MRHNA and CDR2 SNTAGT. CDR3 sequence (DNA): TGTGCCTCCAGAGGGGGCACTGAAGCTTTCTTT. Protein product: CASRGGTEAFF.

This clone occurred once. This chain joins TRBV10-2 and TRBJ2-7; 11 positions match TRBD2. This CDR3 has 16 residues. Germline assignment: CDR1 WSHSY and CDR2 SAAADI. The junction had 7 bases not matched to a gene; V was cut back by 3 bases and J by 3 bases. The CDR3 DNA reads TGCGCCAGCAGTGACTCTAGCGGGGGGTTCTACTACGAGCAGTACTTC. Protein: CASSDSSGGFYYEQYF.

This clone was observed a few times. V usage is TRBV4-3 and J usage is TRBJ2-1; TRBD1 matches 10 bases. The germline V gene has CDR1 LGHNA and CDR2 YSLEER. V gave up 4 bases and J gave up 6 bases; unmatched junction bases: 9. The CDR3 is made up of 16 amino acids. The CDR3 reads CASSPPGTGDINEQFF. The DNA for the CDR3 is TGCGCCAGCAGCCCCCCCGGGACAGGGGATATCAATGAGCAGTTCTTC.

The CDR3 nucleotides are TGTGCCAGCAGTGAAAGGGACAGGAACCTTAAGGGCTACACCTTC. Encoded protein: CASSERDRNLKGYTF. This sequence joins TRBV2 and TRBJ1-2; 8 bases agree with TRBD1. This CDR3 has 15 residues. The V gene's germline CDR1 is SNHLY and CDR2 FYNNEI. Germline trimming cut 2 bases from V and 8 bases from J; bases unmatched to any gene: 10.

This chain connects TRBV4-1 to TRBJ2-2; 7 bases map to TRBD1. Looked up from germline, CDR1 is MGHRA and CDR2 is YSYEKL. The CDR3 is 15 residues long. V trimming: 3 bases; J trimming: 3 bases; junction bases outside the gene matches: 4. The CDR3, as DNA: TGCGCCAGCAGCCACCTGGGACAGTACACCGGGGAGCTGTTTTTT. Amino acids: CASSHLGQYTGELFF.

The CDR3 sequence: CASSFEPGPAGSPLHF. CDR3 sequence (DNA): TGTGCCAGTAGCTTCGAGCCGGGGCCCGCGGGGTCACCCCTCCACTTT. The chain combines TRBV19 with TRBJ1-6, with D maybe TRBD1 (5 bases). Deletions cut 6 bases from V and 10 bases from J, with 22 bases between. The CDR3 contains 16 residues. The V gene's germline CDR1 is LNHDA and CDR2 SQIVND (reference sequence).

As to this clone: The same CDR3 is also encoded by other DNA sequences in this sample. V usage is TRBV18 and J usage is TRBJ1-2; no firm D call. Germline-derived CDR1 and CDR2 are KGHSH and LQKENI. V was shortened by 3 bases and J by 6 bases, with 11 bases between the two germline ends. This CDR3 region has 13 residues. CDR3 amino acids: CASSPSLGNGYTF. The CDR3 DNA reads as TGTGCCAGCTCACCTTCCCTGGGTAATGGCTACACCTTC.

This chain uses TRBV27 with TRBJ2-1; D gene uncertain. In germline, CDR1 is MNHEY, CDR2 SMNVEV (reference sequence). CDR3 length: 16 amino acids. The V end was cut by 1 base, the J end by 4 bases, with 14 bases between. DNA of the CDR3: TGTGCCAGCAGTTTATTCTGGGGTGACCCTTACAATGAGCAGTTCTTC. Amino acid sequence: CASSLFWGDPYNEQFF.

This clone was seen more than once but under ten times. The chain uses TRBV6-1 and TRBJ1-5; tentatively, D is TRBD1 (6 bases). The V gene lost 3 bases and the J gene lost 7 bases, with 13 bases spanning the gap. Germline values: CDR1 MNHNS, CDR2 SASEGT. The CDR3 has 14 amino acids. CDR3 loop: CASSEGRGAQPQHF. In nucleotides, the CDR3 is TGTGCCAGCAGTGAGGGGCGGGGGGCGCAGCCCCAGCATTTT.

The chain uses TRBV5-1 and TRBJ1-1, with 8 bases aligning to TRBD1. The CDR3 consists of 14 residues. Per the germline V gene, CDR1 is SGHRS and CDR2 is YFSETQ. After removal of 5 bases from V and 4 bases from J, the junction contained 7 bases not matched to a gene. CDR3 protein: CASSLQGDITEAFF. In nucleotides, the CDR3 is TGCGCCAGCAGTTTACAGGGGGATATCACTGAAGCTTTCTTT.

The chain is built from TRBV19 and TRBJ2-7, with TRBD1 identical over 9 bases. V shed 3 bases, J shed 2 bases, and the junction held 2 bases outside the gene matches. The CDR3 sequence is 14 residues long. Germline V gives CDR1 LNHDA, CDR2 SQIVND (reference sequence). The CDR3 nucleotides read TGTGCCAGTAGTATGGGGACAGGGACCTACGAGCAGTACTTC. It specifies CASSMGTGTYEQYF.

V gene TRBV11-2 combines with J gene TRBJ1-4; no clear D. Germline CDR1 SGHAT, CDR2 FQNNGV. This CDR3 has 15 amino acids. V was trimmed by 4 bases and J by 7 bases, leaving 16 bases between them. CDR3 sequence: CASSSSTAGPEKLFF. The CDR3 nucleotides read TGTGCCAGCAGCTCTTCGACGGCGGGCCCTGAAAAACTGTTTTTT.

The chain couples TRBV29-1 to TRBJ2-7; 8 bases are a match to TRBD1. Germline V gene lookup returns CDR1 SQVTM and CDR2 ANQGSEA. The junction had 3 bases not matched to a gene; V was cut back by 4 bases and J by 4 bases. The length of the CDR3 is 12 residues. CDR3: CSVADRGYEQYF. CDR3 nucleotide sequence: TGCAGCGTTGCTGACAGGGGATACGAGCAGTACTTC.

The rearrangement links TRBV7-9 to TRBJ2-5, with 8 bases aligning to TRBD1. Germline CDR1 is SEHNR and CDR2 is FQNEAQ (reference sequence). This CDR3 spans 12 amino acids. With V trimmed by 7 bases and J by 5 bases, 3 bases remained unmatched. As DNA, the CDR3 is TGTGCCAGCAACCAGGGGGCCGAGACCCAGTACTTC. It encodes CASNQGAETQYF.

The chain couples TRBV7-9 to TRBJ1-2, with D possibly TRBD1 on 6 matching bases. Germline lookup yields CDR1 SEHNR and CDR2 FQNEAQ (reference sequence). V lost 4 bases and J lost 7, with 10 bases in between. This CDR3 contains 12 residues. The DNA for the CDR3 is TGTGCCAGCAGCTCCGGACAGTCTGGCTACACCTTC. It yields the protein CASSSGQSGYTF.

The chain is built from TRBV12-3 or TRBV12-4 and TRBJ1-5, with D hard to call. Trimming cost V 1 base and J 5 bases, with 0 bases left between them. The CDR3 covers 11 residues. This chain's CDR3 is CASSLDQPQHF. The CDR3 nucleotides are TGTGCCAGCAGTTTAGATCAGCCCCAGCATTTT.

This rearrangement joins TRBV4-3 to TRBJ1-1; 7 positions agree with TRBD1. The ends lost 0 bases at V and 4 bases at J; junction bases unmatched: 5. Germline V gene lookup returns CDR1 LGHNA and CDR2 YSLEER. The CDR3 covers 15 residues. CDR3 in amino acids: CASSQEQGRTTEAFF. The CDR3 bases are TGCGCCAGCAGCCAAGAACAGGGGAGGACCACTGAAGCTTTCTTT.

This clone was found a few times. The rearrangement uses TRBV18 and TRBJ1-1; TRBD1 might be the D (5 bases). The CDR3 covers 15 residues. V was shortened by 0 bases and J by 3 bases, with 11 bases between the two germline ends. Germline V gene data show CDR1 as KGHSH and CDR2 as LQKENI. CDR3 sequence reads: CASSPPGRVYTEAFF. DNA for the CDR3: TGTGCCAGCTCACCACCCGGCAGGGTGTACACTGAAGCTTTCTTT.

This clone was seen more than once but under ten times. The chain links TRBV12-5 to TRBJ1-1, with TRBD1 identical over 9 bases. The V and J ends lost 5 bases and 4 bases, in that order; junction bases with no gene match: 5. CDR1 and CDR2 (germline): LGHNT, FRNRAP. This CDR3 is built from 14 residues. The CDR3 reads CASGIQGAGTEAFF. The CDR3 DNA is TGTGCTAGTGGTATACAGGGGGCAGGCACTGAAGCTTTCTTT.

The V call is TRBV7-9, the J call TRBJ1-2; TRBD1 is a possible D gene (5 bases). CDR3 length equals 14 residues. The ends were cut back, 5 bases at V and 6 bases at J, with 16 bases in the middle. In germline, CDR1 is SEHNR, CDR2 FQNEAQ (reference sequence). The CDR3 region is CASSRQRDVDGYTF. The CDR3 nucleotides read TGTGCCAGCAGCCGACAGCGGGACGTGGATGGCTACACCTTC.

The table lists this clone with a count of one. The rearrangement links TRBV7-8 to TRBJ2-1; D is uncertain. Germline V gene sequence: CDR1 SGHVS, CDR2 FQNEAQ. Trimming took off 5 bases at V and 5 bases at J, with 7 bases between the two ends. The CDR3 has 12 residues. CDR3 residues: CASSPPDNEQFF. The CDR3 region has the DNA TGTGCCAGCAGCCCCCCAGACAATGAGCAGTTCTTC.

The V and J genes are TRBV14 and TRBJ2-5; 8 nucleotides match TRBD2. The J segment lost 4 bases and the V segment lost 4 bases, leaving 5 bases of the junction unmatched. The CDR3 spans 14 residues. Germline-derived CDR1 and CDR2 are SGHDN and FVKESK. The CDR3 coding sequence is TGTGCCAGCAGCCGGGGACTAGTAGGAGAGACCCAGTACTTC. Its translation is CASSRGLVGETQYF.